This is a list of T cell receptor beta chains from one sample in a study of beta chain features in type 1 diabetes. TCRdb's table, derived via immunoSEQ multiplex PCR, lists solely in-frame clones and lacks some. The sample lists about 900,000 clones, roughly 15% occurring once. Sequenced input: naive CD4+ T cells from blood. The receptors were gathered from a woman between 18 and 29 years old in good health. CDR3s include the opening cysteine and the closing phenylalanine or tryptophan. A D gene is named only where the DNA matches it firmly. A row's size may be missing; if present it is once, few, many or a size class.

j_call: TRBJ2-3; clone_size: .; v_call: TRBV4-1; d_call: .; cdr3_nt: TGCGCCAGCAGCCAGGCCCCACAGGGAAGCACAGATACGCAGTATTTT; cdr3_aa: CASSQAPQGSTDTQYF
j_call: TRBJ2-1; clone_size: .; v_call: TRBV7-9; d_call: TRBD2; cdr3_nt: TGTGCCAGCAGTACTAGCGGAGACGAGCAGTTCTTC; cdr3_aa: CASSTSGDEQFF
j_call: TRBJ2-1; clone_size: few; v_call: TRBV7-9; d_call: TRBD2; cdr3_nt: TGTGCCAGCAGTCTTAGCGGGAGGGCCAATGAGCAGTTCTTC; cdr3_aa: CASSLSGRANEQFF
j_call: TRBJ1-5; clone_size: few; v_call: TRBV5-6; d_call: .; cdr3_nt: TGTGCCAGCAGCAAAGGCTTAGGGCTTGGACAGCCCCAGCATTTT; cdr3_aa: CASSKGLGLGQPQHF
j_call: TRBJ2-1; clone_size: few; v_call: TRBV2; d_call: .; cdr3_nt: TGTGCCAGCTCGAGGGACTCCTACAATGAGCAGTTCTTC; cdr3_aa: CASSRDSYNEQFF
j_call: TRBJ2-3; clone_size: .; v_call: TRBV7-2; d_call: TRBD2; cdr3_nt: TGTGCCAGCAGCCCCCGGCTAGCGGGAGAGTACGATACGCAGTATTTT; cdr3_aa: CASSPRLAGEYDTQYF
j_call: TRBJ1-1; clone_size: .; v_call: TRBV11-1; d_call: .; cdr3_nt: TGTGCCAGCAGCTTAGCCGGAAAGAACACTGAAGCTTTCTTT; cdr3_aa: CASSLAGKNTEAFF
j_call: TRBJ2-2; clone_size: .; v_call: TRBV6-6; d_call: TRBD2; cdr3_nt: TGTGCCAGCAGTTACGGGAGGGAAGCAGGCGGGGAGCTGTTTTTT; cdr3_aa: CASSYGREAGGELFF
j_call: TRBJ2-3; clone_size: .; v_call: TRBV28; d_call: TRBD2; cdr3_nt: TGTGCCAGCAGTCAAGCGGGAGGGGCCACAGATACGCAGTATTTT; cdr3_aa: CASSQAGGATDTQYF
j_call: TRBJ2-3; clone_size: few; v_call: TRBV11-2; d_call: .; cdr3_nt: TGTGCCAGCAGCTTATCAGGCACAGATACGCAGTATTTT; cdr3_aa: CASSLSGTDTQYF
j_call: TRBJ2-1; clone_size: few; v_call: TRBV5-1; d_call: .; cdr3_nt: TGCGCCAGCAGCTTAGCCGCTAGTGGGGGTCACAATGAGCAGTTCTTC; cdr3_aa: CASSLAASGGHNEQFF
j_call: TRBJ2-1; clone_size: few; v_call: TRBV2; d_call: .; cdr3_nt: TGTGCCAGCAGTGAACTCAGAGATGACAATGAGCAGTTCTTC; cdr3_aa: CASSELRDDNEQFF
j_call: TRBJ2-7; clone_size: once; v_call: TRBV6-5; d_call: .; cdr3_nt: TGTGCCAGCGCGACGACAGGCCGATACGAGCAGTACTTC; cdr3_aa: CASATTGRYEQYF
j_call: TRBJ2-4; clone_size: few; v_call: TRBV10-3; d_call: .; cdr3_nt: TGTGCCATCAGTGAGGGACTGATCAACGGAAACATTCAGTACTTC; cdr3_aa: CAISEGLINGNIQYF
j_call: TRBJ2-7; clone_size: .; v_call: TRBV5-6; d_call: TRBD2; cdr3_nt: TGTGCCAGCAGCCAAGGACTAGCTCGAGAGCAGTACTTC; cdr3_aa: CASSQGLAREQYF
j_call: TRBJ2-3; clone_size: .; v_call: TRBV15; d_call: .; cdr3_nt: TGTGCCACCAGCAGAGGGATGGCGGTTACGCAGTATTTT; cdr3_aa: CATSRGMAVTQYF
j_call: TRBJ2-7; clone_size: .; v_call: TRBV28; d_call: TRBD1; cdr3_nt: TGTGCCATAAAGACAGGGTCCAGCGAGCAGTACTTC; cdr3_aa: CAIKTGSSEQYF
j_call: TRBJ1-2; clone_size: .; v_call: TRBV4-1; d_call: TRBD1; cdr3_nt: TGCGCCAGCAGCCAGACAGGGACCTATGGCTACACCTTC; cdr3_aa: CASSQTGTYGYTF
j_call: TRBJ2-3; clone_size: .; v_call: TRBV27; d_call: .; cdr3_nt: TGTGCCAGCAGTGAATGGGGGCCAGATACGCAGTATTTT; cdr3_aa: CASSEWGPDTQYF
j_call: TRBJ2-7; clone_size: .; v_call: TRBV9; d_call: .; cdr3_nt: TGTGCCAGCAGCGCGGGCCAGGACGGGAGCATTTACGAGCAGTACTTC; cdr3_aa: CASSAGQDGSIYEQYF
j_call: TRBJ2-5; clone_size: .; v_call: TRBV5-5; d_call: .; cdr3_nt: TGTGCCAGCAGCTTTGATCGCGGGACGCAGACCCAGTACTTC; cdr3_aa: CASSFDRGTQTQYF
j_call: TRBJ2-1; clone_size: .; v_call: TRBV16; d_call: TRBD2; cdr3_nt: TGTGCCAGCACCCAGACTAGCGGCAATGAGCAGTTCTTC; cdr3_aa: CASTQTSGNEQFF
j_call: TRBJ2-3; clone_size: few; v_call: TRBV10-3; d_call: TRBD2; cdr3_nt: TGTGCCATCAGTGTTAGTAGCGGGAGAGCAGATACGCAGTATTTT; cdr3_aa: CAISVSSGRADTQYF
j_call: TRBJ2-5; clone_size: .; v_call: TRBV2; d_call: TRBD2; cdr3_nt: TGTGCCAGCAGTGGCACGGGAGGGCGAGAGACCCAGTACTTC; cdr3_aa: CASSGTGGRETQYF
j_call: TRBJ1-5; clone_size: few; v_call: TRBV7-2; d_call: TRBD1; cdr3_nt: TGTGCCAGCAGGTCGGACAGGGGCAATCAGCCCCAGCATTTT; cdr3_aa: CASRSDRGNQPQHF